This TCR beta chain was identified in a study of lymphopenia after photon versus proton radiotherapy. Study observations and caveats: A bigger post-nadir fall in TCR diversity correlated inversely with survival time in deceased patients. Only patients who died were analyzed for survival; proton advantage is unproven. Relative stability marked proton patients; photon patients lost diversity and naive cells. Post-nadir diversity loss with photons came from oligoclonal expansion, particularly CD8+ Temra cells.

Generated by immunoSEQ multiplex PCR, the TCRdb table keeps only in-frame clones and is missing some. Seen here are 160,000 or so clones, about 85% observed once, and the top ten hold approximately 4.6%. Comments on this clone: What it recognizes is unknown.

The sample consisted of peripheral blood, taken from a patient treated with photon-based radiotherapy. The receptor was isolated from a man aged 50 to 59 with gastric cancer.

CDR3 DNA sequence: TGTGCCATTCAAGGGGCGCAAGAGACCCAGTACTTC. It is translated as CAIQGAQETQYF. The chain uses TRBV10-3 and TRBJ2-5, with D possibly matching TRBD1 (5 bases). Trimming took off 9 bases at V and 2 bases at J, with 10 bases between the two ends. Germline values: CDR1 ENHRY, CDR2 SYGVKD. CDR3 length equals 12 residues.